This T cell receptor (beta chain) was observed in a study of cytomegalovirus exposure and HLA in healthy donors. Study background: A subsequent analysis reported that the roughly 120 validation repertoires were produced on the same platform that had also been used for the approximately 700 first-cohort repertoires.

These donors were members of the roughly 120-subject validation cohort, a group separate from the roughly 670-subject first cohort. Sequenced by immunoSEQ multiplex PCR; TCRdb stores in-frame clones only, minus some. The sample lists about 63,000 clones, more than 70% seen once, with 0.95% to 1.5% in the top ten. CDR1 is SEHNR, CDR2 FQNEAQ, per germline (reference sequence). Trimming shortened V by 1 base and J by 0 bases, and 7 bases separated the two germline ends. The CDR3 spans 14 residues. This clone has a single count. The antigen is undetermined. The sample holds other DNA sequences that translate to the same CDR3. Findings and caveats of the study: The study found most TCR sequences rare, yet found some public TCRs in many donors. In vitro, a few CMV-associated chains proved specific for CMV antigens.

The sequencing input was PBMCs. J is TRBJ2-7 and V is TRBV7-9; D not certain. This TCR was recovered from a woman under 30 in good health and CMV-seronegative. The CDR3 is CASSLGGISYEQYF. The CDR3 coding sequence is TGTGCCAGCAGCTTAGGAGGAATCTCCTACGAGCAGTACTTC.